These 26 T cell receptor beta chains came from one sample sequenced in a study of metastatic and nonmetastatic thyroid tumors. TCRdb recomputed clones from the PCR reads via MiXCR. The sample yields 25,000 to 35,000 clones, 15% to 20% seen once. No treatment had been given to any patient before thyroid surgery. Input material: blood. The receptors here all came from a female donor with papillary thyroid cancer or a benign thyroid nodule (not recorded which). Some clones in this sample may be carry-over from other donors' samples.

The chain joins TRBV30 to TRBJ1-1, with D possibly matching TRBD1 (5 bases). With 4 bases removed from V and 7 bases from J, the gap between germline ends came to 10 bases. CDR1 is GTSNPN, CDR2 SVGIG, per germline (reference sequence). This CDR3 comprises 11 residues. DNA of the CDR3: TGTGCCTGGATGATAACAGGTGAAGCTTTCTTT. It yields the protein CAWMITGEAFF.

This clone was seen many times. This rearrangement joins TRBV29-1 to TRBJ2-1, with 8 bases lining up with TRBD2. V was clipped by 4 bases and J by 3 bases; unmatched bases: 8. The germline V gene has CDR1 SQVTM and CDR2 ANQGSEA. The CDR3 length is 15 residues. The DNA of the CDR3 is TGCAGCGTTGGTCTTTTCACTAGCGGCTACAATGAGCAGTTCTTC. It encodes CSVGLFTSGYNEQFF.

This clone appeared a single time. A much bigger clone sits one base away, suggesting this may be a read error. V and J are TRBV7-8 and TRBJ2-2; D gene uncertain. This CDR3 has 14 amino acids. Germline values: CDR1 SGHVS, CDR2 FQNEAQ. CDR3 amino acids: CAGSLMCHTGELFF. DNA of the CDR3: TGTGCCGGCAGTTTGATGTGTCACACCGGGGAGCTGTTTTTT.

This clone is medium-sized (0.01 to 0.1%) by share. Other nucleotide sequences from this sample produce the same CDR3. The chain employs TRBV13 and TRBJ2-7, with D unresolved. Trimming pared 1 base from V and 5 bases from J, leaving 6 bases between. This CDR3 region has 12 residues. Germline CDR1 PRHDT, CDR2 FYEKMQ (reference sequence). The CDR3, as DNA: TGTGCCAGCAGCTTAGCCCGAGACGAGCAGTACTTC. It codes for CASSLARDEQYF.

This clone was counted ten times or more. The chain has TRBV12-3 or TRBV12-4 and TRBJ1-1, with 10 positions matching TRBD1. CDR3 length: 15 amino acids. The trim removed 4 bases at V and 0 bases at J, leaving 2 bases unmatched. The CDR3 sequence is CASSSGQGVNTEAFF. The DNA for the CDR3 is TGTGCCAGCAGTTCCGGACAGGGGGTGAACACTGAAGCTTTCTTT.

In its sample, this clone was seen many times. The V gene is TRBV14, the J gene TRBJ1-2; 7 positions agree with TRBD1. Germline trimming cut 4 bases from V and 2 bases from J; bases unmatched to any gene: 13. Germline CDR1 is SGHDN and CDR2 is FVKESK. The CDR3 runs 17 residues. The CDR3 here is CASSPSARGRGNYGYTF. The CDR3 DNA reads as TGTGCCAGCAGCCCGAGCGCGAGGGGGCGCGGGAACTATGGCTACACCTTC. The full variable domain, in which reference TRBV14 and TRBJ1-2 provide the parts outside the CDR3, is EAGVTQFPSHSVIEKGQTVTLRCDPISGHDNLYWYRRVMGKEIKFLLHFVKESKQDESGMPNNRFLAERTGGTYSTLKVQPAELEDSGVYFCASSPSARGRGNYGYTFGSGTRLTVV.

The sample holds many counts of this clone. The rearrangement links TRBV11-2 to TRBJ2-5; D may be TRBD2 (6 bases). Deletions cut 6 bases from V and 7 bases from J, with 15 bases between. Germline CDR1 and CDR2: SGHAT and FQNNGV. This CDR3 comprises 13 residues. This chain's CDR3 is CASSSGLEGTQYF. CDR3 DNA: TGTGCCAGCAGTTCGGGACTCGAGGGGACCCAGTACTTC.

The table lists this clone with many counts. The chain uses TRBV3-1 and TRBJ2-6, with a weak D call TRBD2 (5 bases). The CDR3 is 15 residues long. Trimming left V 0 bases short and J 2 bases short, with 5 bases between. Per the germline V gene, CDR1 is LGHDT and CDR2 is YNNKEL (reference sequence). This chain's CDR3 is CASSQEGAGANVLTF. The CDR3 DNA reads TGTGCCAGCAGCCAAGAGGGAGCTGGGGCCAACGTCCTGACTTTC.

V usage is TRBV20-1 and J usage is TRBJ1-6, with 7 bases identical to TRBD1. Germline-derived CDR1 and CDR2 are DFQATT and SNEGSKA (reference sequence). The CDR3 runs 15 residues. With V trimmed by 8 bases and J by 9 bases, 16 bases remained unmatched. DNA for the CDR3: TGCAGTTCCCCATGGGGGGCAGGGGGAAGTTCACCCCTCCACTTT. Protein product: CSSPWGAGGSSPLHF.

This clone was counted ten times or more. Other DNA sequences in this specimen translate into the identical CDR3. V usage is TRBV7-9 and J usage is TRBJ1-3; 7 nucleotides agree with TRBD1. The CDR3 is made up of 15 amino acids. Losses at the gene ends were 1 base for V and 4 bases for J; bases not matched to a gene: 4. The germline gives CDR1 SEHNR, CDR2 FQNEAQ (reference sequence). CDR3 residues: CASSLDRGSGNTIYF. The CDR3 DNA reads TGTGCCAGCAGCTTAGACAGGGGTTCAGGAAACACCATATATTTT.

This clone was seen ten or more times. This chain links TRBV20-1 with TRBJ2-7, with 10 bases fitting TRBD2. This CDR3 has 15 amino acids. V lost 2 bases to trimming and J lost 1 base; unmatched junction nucleotides: 5. Germline V gene lookup returns CDR1 DFQATT and CDR2 SNEGSKA (reference sequence). The CDR3: CSARKGLAASYEQYF. CDR3 DNA: TGCAGTGCTAGAAAAGGACTAGCGGCTTCCTACGAGCAGTACTTC.

This clone turned up a few times. The chain employs TRBV10-3 and TRBJ2-7; D might be TRBD2 (5 bases). CDR1 is ENHRY, CDR2 SYGVKD, per germline. This CDR3 is built from 13 residues. The ends were cut back, 7 bases at V and 2 bases at J, with 12 bases in the middle. CDR3: CAITRTPTYEQYF. CDR3 bases: TGTGCCATCACCCGGACTCCTACCTACGAGCAGTACTTC.

This clone was detected many times. The chain carries TRBV7-9 and TRBJ2-7, with D possibly TRBD2 on 6 matching bases. This CDR3 has 16 residues. Germline V CDR1 and CDR2: SEHNR, FQNEAQ (reference sequence). V lost 5 bases to trimming and J lost 2 bases, with 19 bases between them. The CDR3 DNA is TGTGCCAGCAGCAAACCTCTCGGGACTGAACCCTACGAGCAGTACTTC. It specifies CASSKPLGTEPYEQYF.

This clone was detected many times. V usage is TRBV19 and J usage is TRBJ2-1; D remains ambiguous. Trimming removed 5 bases at V and 1 base at J, with 3 bases between. Germline V lookup: CDR1 LNHDA, CDR2 SQIVND (reference sequence). The CDR3 spans 12 residues. The CDR3, as DNA: TGTGCCAGTAGTCGGTCCTACAATGAGCAGTTCTTC. Translated, it gives CASSRSYNEQFF.

This clone has a count of ten or more. V gene TRBV2 combines with J gene TRBJ2-2; TRBD1 might be the D (5 bases). Germline CDR1 SNHLY, CDR2 FYNNEI. V dropped 10 bases and J dropped 2 bases, with 17 bases sitting between them. CDR3 length: 15 residues. The CDR3 reads CATKEARANTGELFF. The CDR3 DNA is TGTGCCACCAAAGAGGCCAGGGCTAACACCGGGGAGCTGTTTTTT.

This clone has a count of ten or more. The chain has TRBV18 and TRBJ1-2; D gene unclear. The CDR3 is made up of 12 amino acids. Germline CDR1 KGHSH, CDR2 LQKENI. Trimming removed 2 bases at V and 2 bases at J, with 3 bases between. The CDR3: CASSPGNYGYTF. The CDR3, as DNA: TGTGCCAGCTCACCAGGGAACTATGGCTACACCTTC. Filled out from reference TRBV18 and TRBJ1-2, the complete variable domain reads NAGVMQNPRHLVRRRGQEARLRCSPMKGHSHVYWYRQLPEEGLKFMVYLQKENIIDESGMPKERFSAEFPKEGPSILRIQQVVRGDSAAYFCASSPGNYGYTFGSGTRLTVV.

CDR3 coding DNA: TGTGCCAGCAGCGTAGATGGACAAGGGTGTAATGAGCAGTTCTTC. Its protein product is CASSVDGQGCNEQFF. V is TRBV9 and J is TRBJ2-1; D possibly corresponds to TRBD1 (5 bases). The CDR3 is 15 amino acids. The germline CDR1 and CDR2 sequences are SGDLS and YYNGEE. With 0 bases removed from V and 7 bases from J, the gap between germline ends came to 14 bases.

Relative to its sample, this clone is medium-sized (0.01 to 0.1%). CDR3 DNA: TGTGCCAGCAGTCAAATAACAGGGATTTATAATTCACCCCTCCACTTT. Translating gives CASSQITGIYNSPLHF. The rearrangement joins TRBV6-1 to TRBJ1-6; D may be TRBD1 (6 bases). The CDR3 consists of 16 residues. CDR1 is MNHNS, CDR2 SASEGT, per germline. V lost 5 bases to trimming and J lost 4 bases, with 15 bases between them.

There are a few counts of this clone. The chain links TRBV2 to TRBJ1-2; 9 bases agree with TRBD1. The germline CDR1 and CDR2 sequences are SNHLY and FYNNEI. There are 14 residues in the CDR3. The V gene end was trimmed by 5 bases and the J gene end by 4 bases; junction bases not matched to a gene: 5. This CDR3 reads CASSFTGGGYGYTF. CDR3 nucleotide sequence: TGTGCCAGCAGTTTTACAGGGGGCGGCTATGGCTACACCTTC.

A few counts support this clone. This CDR3 is CAWSVVVNYEQYF. CDR3 DNA sequence: TGTGCCTGGAGTGTGGTGGTAAACTACGAGCAGTACTTC. The chain carries TRBV30 and TRBJ2-7; D remains unclear. This CDR3 has 13 residues. The germline CDR1 and CDR2 sequences are GTSNPN and SVGIG (reference sequence). The V and J ends lost 0 bases and 3 bases respectively, with 9 bases between them.

This clone was recorded many times. The chain joins TRBV5-1 to TRBJ2-2, with D perhaps matching TRBD2 (5 bases). Germline-derived CDR1 and CDR2 are SGHRS and YFSETQ. The CDR3 sequence is 15 residues long. Trimming took off 2 bases at V and 1 base at J, with 9 bases between the two ends. The CDR3 region has the DNA TGCGCCAGCAGCTTCGGCGGGCAGAACACCGGGGAGCTGTTTTTT. It translates to CASSFGGQNTGELFF.

This clone has more than one count but fewer than ten. The V gene is TRBV6-2 or TRBV6-3, the J gene TRBJ2-3, with TRBD2 identical over 8 bases. This CDR3 region has 16 residues. Unmatched junction bases numbered 2, after V lost 0 bases and J lost 0 bases. Germline assignment: CDR1 MNHEY and CDR2 SVGEGT. In DNA, the CDR3 is TGTGCCAGCAGTTACTCACTAGCGGCTAGCACAGATACGCAGTATTTT. Translation gives CASSYSLAASTDTQYF.

In this sample, this clone is medium-sized. The chain joins TRBV13 to TRBJ2-5; D gene ambiguous. Germline V gene lookup returns CDR1 PRHDT and CDR2 FYEKMQ (reference sequence). V lost 1 base, J lost 5 bases, and 14 bases lay in between. CDR3 length: 15 amino acids. This CDR3 is CASSLVTFSWETQYF. The CDR3 DNA reads as TGTGCCAGCAGCTTAGTAACTTTTTCGTGGGAGACCCAGTACTTC.

This clone has a single count. This chain uses TRBV3-1 with TRBJ2-7, with 13 nucleotides matching TRBD2. The J segment lost 4 bases and the V segment lost 4 bases, leaving 13 bases of the junction unmatched. The germline V gene has CDR1 LGHDT and CDR2 YNNKEL (reference sequence). This CDR3 comprises 18 residues. CDR3 bases: TGTGCCAGCAGCCTCAGACCCAGGACTAGCGGGGGCCGATACGAGCAGTACTTC. Translating it yields CASSLRPRTSGGRYEQYF.

The gene calls are TRBV30 and TRBJ1-4; D ambiguous. V was clipped by 2 bases and J by 4 bases, with 11 bases between them. This CDR3 is 14 amino acids long. The germline V gene has CDR1 GTSNPN and CDR2 SVGIG (reference sequence). This chain's CDR3 is CAWSNWGINEKLFF. CDR3 sequence (DNA): TGTGCCTGGAGTAACTGGGGTATTAATGAAAAACTGTTTTTT.

This clone came up many times. One end of the junction fails to match germline, which may point to a read error. The chain uses TRBV28 and TRBJ2-7, with D perhaps matching TRBD1 (5 bases). Germline V CDR1 and CDR2: MDHEN, SYDVKM. CDR3 length: 12 amino acids. Here the CDR3 DNA reads TGTGCCAGCAATCGACAGATTTACGAGCAGCACTTC. Protein sequence: CASNRQIYEQHF.